These 13 T cell receptor beta chains originate from one sample sequenced in a study of blood T cell repertoires in COVID-19. Assay: immunoSEQ multiplex PCR; the TCRdb copy retains only in-frame clones and omits some. The table has 65,000 to 90,000 clones, 80% to 90% seen once. The sample consisted of peripheral blood. These receptors originate from a woman older than 75 with active or convalescent COVID-19.

This chain connects TRBV2 to TRBJ2-1; a weak D match, TRBD2 (5 bases). This CDR3 is built from 14 residues. CDR1 and CDR2 from the germline V gene are SNHLY and FYNNEI. Trimming stripped 6 bases from V and 0 bases from J, with 9 bases between. The CDR3 bases are TGTGCCAGCAGGTATCGGGACTCCTACAATGAGCAGTTCTTC. It codes for CASRYRDSYNEQFF.

This chain connects TRBV18 to TRBJ1-5; TRBD1 might be the D (5 bases). The CDR3 spans 15 residues. Trimming removed 2 bases from V and 0 bases from J, with 8 bases in between. Germline V gene data show CDR1 as KGHSH and CDR2 as LQKENI. CDR3 sequence (DNA): TGTGCCAGCTCACCAGGGCAGGGTAGCAATCAGCCCCAGCATTTT. Its translation: CASSPGQGSNQPQHF. The variable domain in full, with the rest retrieved from reference TRBV18 and TRBJ1-5, is NAGVMQNPRHLVRRRGQEARLRCSPMKGHSHVYWYRQLPEEGLKFMVYLQKENIIDESGMPKERFSAEFPKEGPSILRIQQVVRGDSAAYFCASSPGQGSNQPQHFGDGTRLSIL.

V and J are TRBV28 and TRBJ2-7; TRBD1 matches at 7 bases. With V trimmed by 3 bases and J by 3 bases, 11 bases remained unmatched. The CDR3 length is 16 residues. Germline CDR1 reads MDHEN; CDR2 reads SYDVKM. The CDR3 is CASSFATGFVDYEQYF. In DNA form, the CDR3 reads TGTGCCAGCAGTTTTGCGACAGGGTTTGTGGACTACGAGCAGTACTTC.

The chain links TRBV18 to TRBJ1-3; maybe TRBD1 (6 bases). V was clipped by 3 bases and J by 3 bases, with 15 bases between them. The CDR3 consists of 16 residues. CDR1 and CDR2 (germline): KGHSH, LQKENI. CDR3 nucleotide sequence: TGTGCCAGCTCACCCCTTACAGGGAATCGTGGAAACACCATATATTTT. Its protein is CASSPLTGNRGNTIYF.

The J gene is TRBJ2-3, the V gene TRBV7-3; TRBD1 matches 8 bases. After removal of 2 bases from V and 7 bases from J, the junction contained 8 bases not matched to a gene. This CDR3 spans 15 amino acids. CDR1 and CDR2 (germline): SGHTA, FQGTGA. In DNA, the CDR3 is TGTGCCAGCAGCTTACGTAGGACAGGGCTAAATACGCAGTATTTT. Its protein is CASSLRRTGLNTQYF.

The chain couples TRBV2 to TRBJ1-1, with TRBD1 as a possible D gene (5 bases). Germline-derived CDR1 and CDR2 are SNHLY and FYNNEI. The CDR3 totals 14 residues. Trimming left V 6 bases short and J 0 bases short, with 11 bases between. The CDR3 DNA reads as TGTGCCAGCAGAAACAGGCGGATGAACACTGAAGCTTTCTTT. Protein sequence: CASRNRRMNTEAFF.

This chain uses TRBV18 with TRBJ1-4; no clear D. Germline V gene lookup returns CDR1 KGHSH and CDR2 LQKENI. V shed 7 bases and J shed 3 bases, with 12 bases lying between them. CDR3 length: 14 amino acids. The CDR3 DNA follows: TGTGCCAGCTTCTTCGGCGGATCTAATGAAAAACTGTTTTTT. This translates into CASFFGGSNEKLFF.

In its sample, this clone was seen once. The V gene is TRBV5-8, the J gene TRBJ1-1; TRBD1 might be the D (6 bases). Germline values: CDR1 SGHTS, CDR2 YDEGEE. With 0 bases removed from V and 3 bases from J, the gap between germline ends came to 15 bases. This CDR3 spans 16 amino acids. The CDR3 DNA reads TGTGCCAGCAGCTTGGCCGGGACAAGGGGTTACACTGAAGCTTTCTTT. Protein product: CASSLAGTRGYTEAFF.

The chain combines TRBV3-1 (or the pseudogene TRBV3-2) with TRBJ1-4; 10 bases match TRBD1. Trimming took 6 bases from V and 4 from J; bases not matched to a gene: 8. CDR1 and CDR2 (germline): LGHDT, YNNKEL (reference sequence). CDR3 length: 16 amino acids. This chain's CDR3 is CASSRQGARVNEKLFF. The DNA of the CDR3 is TGTGCCAGCAGTCGACAGGGGGCGCGGGTTAATGAAAAACTGTTTTTT.

The DNA of the CDR3 is TGTGCCACTCGAGGGACAGGGGTCGAGACCCAGTACTTC. Translation: CATRGTGVETQYF. The chain joins TRBV19 to TRBJ2-5, with 10 bases fitting TRBD1. The germline CDR1 and CDR2 sequences are LNHDA and SQIVND (reference sequence). The CDR3 runs 13 residues. V trimming: 10 bases; J trimming: 5 bases; junction bases outside the gene matches: 7.

In this sample, this clone turned up once. V and J are TRBV20-1 and TRBJ2-5, with TRBD2 identical over 10 bases. In germline, CDR1 is DFQATT, CDR2 SNEGSKA (reference sequence). The CDR3 has 15 amino acids. V gave up 3 bases and J gave up 5 bases; unmatched junction bases: 9. Here the CDR3 reads CSASRLAGLRETQYF. In nucleotides, the CDR3 is TGCAGTGCTAGTAGACTAGCGGGCCTCAGGGAGACCCAGTACTTC.

The rearrangement joins TRBV4-2 to TRBJ2-3; TRBD2 matches 12 bases. Germline CDR1 and CDR2: LGHNA and YNFKEQ. This CDR3 spans 16 amino acids. V lost 1 base to trimming and J lost 3 bases; unmatched junction nucleotides: 2. CDR3 residues: CASSQGTSGRTDTQYF. CDR3 DNA sequence: TGTGCCAGCAGCCAAGGAACTAGCGGGAGGACAGATACGCAGTATTTT.

The V call is TRBV6-5, the J call TRBJ2-3; D not resolved. CDR3 length: 15 amino acids. V was clipped by 0 bases and J by 1 base, with 8 bases between them. Germline CDR1 reads MNHEY; CDR2 reads SVGAGI. The CDR3 nucleotides are TGTGCCAGCAGTTACTCAGCCCCTGGCACAGATACGCAGTATTTT. This sequence encodes CASSYSAPGTDTQYF.